These 21 T cell receptor beta chains were all obtained from the same sample, sequenced in a study of blood T cell repertoires in COVID-19. Libraries were prepared by immunoSEQ multiplex PCR; TCRdb keeps only in-frame clonotypes and omits some of them. This table holds around 400,000 clones, 80% to 90% found once. Sample: peripheral blood. These TCRs come from a woman between 55 and 75 years old with COVID-19, enrolled during active disease.

The CDR3 region has the DNA TGTGCCAGTAGTACCGGACAGACGTTCTATGGCTACACCTTC. Translating it yields CASSTGQTFYGYTF. The rearrangement joins TRBV19 to TRBJ1-2, with TRBD1 as a possible D gene (6 bases). The length of the CDR3 is 14 residues. Trimming removed 4 bases from V and 4 bases from J, with 13 bases in between. Per germline, CDR1 LNHDA and CDR2 SQIVND (reference sequence).

The CDR3 nucleotides read TGTGCCAGCAGTATCCGTAGTAGTGAAAAACTGTTTTTT. It codes for CASSIRSSEKLFF. The chain uses TRBV27 and TRBJ1-4; D is ambiguous. Germline V gives CDR1 MNHEY, CDR2 SMNVEV (reference sequence). The CDR3 consists of 13 residues. V lost 5 bases and J 7 bases, leaving 11 bases between the germline ends.

V is TRBV9 and J is TRBJ1-5; the D gene is possibly TRBD1 (6 bases). Germline V gene data show CDR1 as SGDLS and CDR2 as YYNGEE. This CDR3 has 15 amino acids. V was pared by 0 bases and J by 6 bases, with 13 bases between. As DNA, the CDR3 is TGTGCCAGCAGCGTAGAAGGACACAGGGCTCAGCCCCAGCATTTT. This encodes CASSVEGHRAQPQHF.

CDR3 nucleotides: TGCAGCGTTATACTAGCGGGGGCCACGAACACCGGGGAGCTGTTTTTT. It codes for CSVILAGATNTGELFF. V usage is TRBV29-1 and J usage is TRBJ2-2; 11 bases fit TRBD2. The junction had 5 bases not matched to a gene; V was cut back by 5 bases and J by 0 bases. Looked up from germline, CDR1 is SQVTM and CDR2 is ANQGSEA. The CDR3 sequence is 16 residues long.

CDR3 residues: CASRRQGYYQPQHF. The CDR3 nucleotides are TGTGCCAGCAGACGTCAGGGGTACTATCAGCCCCAGCATTTT. The V gene is TRBV28, the J gene TRBJ1-5, with D perhaps matching TRBD1 (6 bases). CDR3 size: 14 residues. The ends were cut back, 6 bases at V and 5 bases at J, with 14 bases in the middle. Germline V gives CDR1 MDHEN, CDR2 SYDVKM.

The V call is TRBV14, the J call TRBJ1-1; maybe TRBD1 (5 bases). Trimming removed 0 bases from V and 6 bases from J, with 14 bases in between. This CDR3 comprises 15 residues. CDR1 SGHDN and CDR2 FVKESK come from the germline V gene. CDR3 residues: CASSQESGHIAEAFF. The CDR3 DNA follows: TGTGCCAGCAGCCAAGAGTCAGGGCATATCGCTGAAGCTTTCTTT.

The CDR3 DNA sequence: TGTGCCAGCAGTGAAGAAGTGACAGCTAGCAATCAGCCCCAGCATTTT. Encoded protein: CASSEEVTASNQPQHF. This sequence joins TRBV6-1 and TRBJ1-5; TRBD1 is a possible D gene (5 bases). The V gene's germline CDR1 is MNHNS and CDR2 SASEGT. This CDR3 region has 16 residues. The V gene lost 1 base and the J gene lost 0 bases, with 10 bases spanning the gap.

The genes are TRBV2 and TRBJ1-1, with D unresolved. V was shortened by 3 bases and J by 7 bases, with 21 bases between the two germline ends. The germline gives CDR1 SNHLY, CDR2 FYNNEI. This CDR3 comprises 16 residues. The CDR3 is CASSEGYGSGEGEAFF. DNA for the CDR3: TGTGCCAGCAGTGAGGGATATGGCAGTGGGGAGGGTGAAGCTTTCTTT.

This chain connects TRBV9 to TRBJ1-5; 7 nucleotides match TRBD1. Trimming removed 4 bases from V and 9 bases from J; junction bases left unmatched: 13. There are 15 residues in the CDR3. The V gene's germline CDR1 is SGDLS and CDR2 YYNGEE. The CDR3 spells CASSSGQMDDRPQHF. The DNA for the CDR3 is TGTGCCAGCAGCTCGGGACAGATGGATGATAGGCCCCAGCATTTT.

This chain connects TRBV18 to TRBJ1-5; 9 bases agree with TRBD1. Unmatched junction bases numbered 1, after V lost 0 bases and J lost 1 base. This CDR3 has 16 amino acids. Germline V lookup: CDR1 KGHSH, CDR2 LQKENI. DNA of the CDR3: TGTGCCAGCTCACCACCGGGGACAGGGAGCAATCAGCCCCAGCATTTT. Translation gives CASSPPGTGSNQPQHF.

J is TRBJ2-1 and V is TRBV19, with 7 bases matching TRBD1. The CDR3 sequence is 13 residues long. Trimming took 5 bases from V and 9 from J; bases not matched to a gene: 7. Germline CDR1 reads LNHDA; CDR2 reads SQIVND (reference sequence). This chain's CDR3 is CASSFLTGSEQFF. CDR3 bases: TGTGCCAGTAGTTTCCTGACAGGGAGTGAGCAGTTCTTC.

The chain combines TRBV4-2 with TRBJ2-6, with 11 bases fitting TRBD1. V gave up 0 bases and J gave up 3 bases; unmatched junction bases: 13. Per germline, CDR1 LGHNA and CDR2 YNFKEQ. The CDR3 runs to 21 residues. The CDR3 DNA sequence: TGTGCCAGCAGCCAAGAGCGGGGGACAGGGGGATTCCTGAGTGGGGCCAACGTCCTGACTTTC. Its translation: CASSQERGTGGFLSGANVLTF.

The chain has TRBV10-3 and TRBJ2-7, with 11 bases matching TRBD1. V lost 10 bases to trimming and J lost 2 bases; unmatched junction nucleotides: 7. The CDR3 loop spans 14 amino acids. Germline CDR1 ENHRY, CDR2 SYGVKD. The CDR3 DNA sequence: TGTGCCACCACTCTGGGACAGGGGGCCTACGAGCAGTACTTC. It yields the protein CATTLGQGAYEQYF.

The chain carries TRBV11-2 and TRBJ2-7; TRBD1 agrees at 11 bases. CDR3 size: 14 residues. CDR1 and CDR2 from the germline V gene are SGHAT and FQNNGV. V lost 4 bases and J lost 5; bases outside the gene matches: 4. The DNA of the CDR3 is TGTGCCAGCAGCTCTGGGACAGGGGGGCACGAGCAGTACTTC. Protein sequence: CASSSGTGGHEQYF.

The rearrangement joins TRBV2 to TRBJ1-5; 7 nucleotides match TRBD1. The germline V gene encodes CDR1 SNHLY and CDR2 FYNNEI. The length of the CDR3 is 14 residues. V lost 9 bases, J lost 2 bases, and 7 bases stayed unmatched. The CDR3 nucleotides are TGTGCCAGTGGGGGACAGCAGGGCAATCAGCCCCAGCATTTT. Translated: CASGGQQGNQPQHF.

This chain joins TRBV5-6 and TRBJ1-2, with D tentatively TRBD1 (5 bases). Germline CDR1 is SGHDT and CDR2 is YYEEEE. Trimming took off 2 bases at V and 4 bases at J, with 9 bases between the two ends. CDR3 length: 13 residues. The CDR3 region has the DNA TGTGCCAGCAGCTTCAGGACAAGCTATGGCTACACCTTC. Protein: CASSFRTSYGYTF. Together with reference TRBV5-6 and TRBJ1-2, the CDR3 gives the full variable domain: DAGVTQSPTHLIKTRGQQVTLRCSPKSGHDTVSWYQQALGQGPQFIFQYYEEEERQRGNFPDRFSGHQFPNYSSELNVNALLLGDSALYLCASSFRTSYGYTFGSGTRLTVV.

The rearrangement uses TRBV6-5 and TRBJ1-6; no firm D call. Between the trimmed V and J ends, which lost 7 bases and 10 bases, there was a span of 14 bases. This CDR3 comprises 13 residues. Germline lookup yields CDR1 MNHEY and CDR2 SVGAGI. As DNA, the CDR3 is TGTGCCAGCACCTCCCCAGAGGGATCACCCCTCCACTTT. It encodes CASTSPEGSPLHF.

The chain employs TRBV5-6 and TRBJ1-6, with 10 bases identical to TRBD1. The CDR3 is 18 amino acids. The trim removed 3 bases at V and 6 bases at J, leaving 12 bases unmatched. Germline CDR1 reads SGHDT; CDR2 reads YYEEEE. CDR3 region: CASSSVTWTGGFNSPLHF. In DNA, the CDR3 is TGTGCCAGCAGCTCCGTTACTTGGACAGGGGGTTTTAATTCACCCCTCCACTTT.

The chain joins TRBV6-5 to TRBJ1-2; no clear D gene. Trimming took 3 bases from V and 6 from J, leaving 5 bases between them. Germline values: CDR1 MNHEY, CDR2 SVGAGI. This CDR3 comprises 11 residues. CDR3 DNA sequence: TGTGCCAGCAGTTATTTCAATGGCTACACCTTC. Encoded protein: CASSYFNGYTF.

V gene TRBV5-6 combines with J gene TRBJ2-2; 9 bases line up with TRBD1. Germline V gives CDR1 SGHDT, CDR2 YYEEEE. V lost 1 base and J lost 5; bases outside the gene matches: 15. This CDR3 is 19 amino acids long. In DNA, the CDR3 is TGTGCCAGCAGCTTGTTACAGGGGGCCGATTTTATTGGGACCGGGGAGCTGTTTTTT. Protein product: CASSLLQGADFIGTGELFF.

This clone has only a few counts. This sequence joins TRBV7-9 and TRBJ1-1; D is unresolved. The germline V gene encodes CDR1 SEHNR and CDR2 FQNEAQ (reference sequence). The V end lost 1 base, the J end lost 7 bases, and 10 bases lay between the germline ends. The CDR3 spans 13 residues. The CDR3 loop reads CASSLVGGREAFF. The CDR3 DNA is TGTGCCAGCAGCTTAGTCGGCGGTCGTGAAGCTTTCTTT.